The next 24 T cell receptor beta chains were all read from a single sample in a study of beta chain features in type 1 diabetes. Reverse transcribing all isolated RNA meant expressed TCRB transcripts were sequenced. Some clones are missing from TCRdb's copy, which holds only in-frame ones; the method was immunoSEQ multiplex PCR. Among fewer than 150,000 clones listed, less than 9% were seen once. Source material: central memory CD4+ T cells from blood. The receptors were gathered from a woman aged 25 to 39 in good health.

The chain employs TRBV5-5 and TRBJ1-2; a weak D match, TRBD1 (6 bases). The CDR3 is 15 amino acids. Germline V gene sequence: CDR1 SGHKS, CDR2 YYEKEE (reference sequence). The ends were cut back, 1 base at V and 0 bases at J, with 10 bases in the middle. The CDR3 region has the DNA TGTGCCAGCAGCTTGAGCGGGGGCGCTAACTATGGCTACACCTTC. This gives the protein CASSLSGGANYGYTF.

This clone occurred a few times. V usage is TRBV11-2 and J usage is TRBJ2-2; 8 bases align to TRBD2. The V gene's germline CDR1 is SGHAT and CDR2 FQNNGV. This CDR3 has 15 residues. Losses at the gene ends were 2 bases for V and 3 bases for J; bases not matched to a gene: 2. CDR3 protein: CASSLLAGYTGELFF. The CDR3 nucleotides read TGTGCCAGCAGCTTATTAGCGGGGTACACCGGGGAGCTGTTTTTT.

This clone was recorded a few times. The chain uses TRBV18 and TRBJ2-1; 11 bases align to TRBD1. Germline values: CDR1 KGHSH, CDR2 LQKENI. V was pared by 4 bases and J by 3 bases, with 5 bases of the junction left unmatched. The CDR3 length is 16 residues. The CDR3 here is CASSLRTGGYYNEQFF. The CDR3 nucleotides read TGTGCCAGCTCACTAAGGACAGGGGGCTACTACAATGAGCAGTTCTTC. The full variable domain, its missing parts supplied by reference TRBV18 and TRBJ2-1, is NAGVMQNPRHLVRRRGQEARLRCSPMKGHSHVYWYRQLPEEGLKFMVYLQKENIIDESGMPKERFSAEFPKEGPSILRIQQVVRGDSAAYFCASSLRTGGYYNEQFFGPGTRLTVL.

The chain employs TRBV5-6 and TRBJ2-7; 8 bases map to TRBD2. CDR3 length: 14 residues. V lost 1 base and J lost 6; bases outside the gene matches: 6. In germline, CDR1 is SGHDT, CDR2 YYEEEE. Here the CDR3 DNA reads TGTGCCAGCAGCTTGTATAGCGGGACGGGCGAGCAGTACTTC. Its translation: CASSLYSGTGEQYF.

In this sample, this clone turned up a few times. The V call is TRBV11-1, the J call TRBJ2-7, with D perhaps matching TRBD1 (6 bases). Germline V gives CDR1 SGHAT, CDR2 FQDESV (reference sequence). This CDR3 region has 11 residues. Trimming shortened V by 4 bases and J by 9 bases, and 10 bases separated the two germline ends. The CDR3 protein is CASSSGQLQYF. The CDR3 region has the DNA TGTGCCAGCAGCTCAGGACAGCTGCAGTACTTC.

This clone was seen at least ten times. The chain combines TRBV7-9 with TRBJ2-1; 9 nucleotides match TRBD2. The germline gives CDR1 SEHNR, CDR2 FQNEAQ (reference sequence). V trimming: 5 bases; J trimming: 8 bases; junction bases outside the gene matches: 7. This CDR3 region has 14 residues. The CDR3 bases are TGTGCCAGCAGCCCGGGACTAGCAATGGATGAGCAGTTCTTC. It specifies CASSPGLAMDEQFF. The variable domain in full, completed from reference TRBV7-9 and TRBJ2-1, reads DTGVSQNPRHKITKRGQNVTFRCDPISEHNRLYWYRQTLGQGPEFLTYFQNEAQLEKSRLLSDRFSAERPKGSFSTLEIQRTEQGDSAMYLCASSPGLAMDEQFFGPGTRLTVL.

The CDR3: CASSSLGGHLTDTQYF. The DNA of the CDR3 is TGTGCCAGCAGCTCCCTCGGAGGGCACCTCACAGATACGCAGTATTTT. The rearrangement joins TRBV7-9 to TRBJ2-3, with TRBD2 as a possible D gene (6 bases). V lost 4 bases and J lost 2, with 16 bases in between. The CDR3 is 16 amino acids. Germline assignment: CDR1 SEHNR and CDR2 FQNEAQ (reference sequence).

V usage is TRBV2 and J usage is TRBJ1-2; the match to TRBD1 covers 9 bases. Trimming cost V 8 bases and J 9 bases; bases outside gene matches: 4. The CDR3 spans 11 residues. CDR1 and CDR2 (germline): SNHLY, FYNNEI. CDR3 coding DNA: TGTGCCAGCGGGGACAGGGATCGCTACACCTTC. It translates to CASGDRDRYTF.

This rearrangement joins TRBV4-3 to TRBJ2-3, with TRBD2 matching over 12 bases. The CDR3 is 19 residues long. V lost 0 bases, J lost 5 bases, and 12 bases stayed unmatched. Germline CDR1 LGHNA, CDR2 YSLEER. CDR3 bases: TGCGCCAGCAGCCAAGATTTAAGCCGGACTAGCGGGATGAGAGATACGCAGTATTTT. This codes for CASSQDLSRTSGMRDTQYF.

The sample holds a few counts of this clone. V and J are TRBV6-1 and TRBJ1-2; D gene uncertain. V was trimmed by 3 bases and J by 4 bases, leaving 18 bases between them. This CDR3 is built from 16 residues. Looked up from germline, CDR1 is MNHNS and CDR2 is SASEGT. The CDR3 DNA is TGTGCCAGCAGTGAGGCACTGGGCATAAACAGCTATGGCTACACCTTC. This codes for CASSEALGINSYGYTF.

This clone appeared many times. The chain recombines TRBV27 with TRBJ2-4; TRBD2 is a possible D gene (5 bases). CDR1 is MNHEY, CDR2 SMNVEV, per germline (reference sequence). Trimming stripped 6 bases from V and 6 bases from J, with 12 bases between. The CDR3 is 13 residues long. The DNA of the CDR3 is TGTGCCAGCAGCCCATTGCGGGCAAACATTCAGTACTTC. Translated: CASSPLRANIQYF.

This clone was seen a handful of times. The rearrangement uses TRBV7-9 and TRBJ1-2; 7 nucleotides match TRBD1. CDR1 is SEHNR and CDR2 is FQNEAQ in the germline V gene (reference sequence). The CDR3 extends over 15 amino acids. J was trimmed by 2 bases and V by 3 bases; bases with no gene match: 6. The CDR3 bases are TGTGCCAGCAGCTTGAGACAGGGTGGAAACTATGGCTACACCTTC. Encoded protein: CASSLRQGGNYGYTF.

In its sample, this clone was seen a few times. This chain joins TRBV5-1 and TRBJ2-7; 12 nucleotides match TRBD2. Germline loops: CDR1 SGHRS, CDR2 YFSETQ. This CDR3 region has 15 residues. J gave up 0 bases and V 5 bases, and 3 bases lay outside the gene matches. The CDR3 DNA follows: TGCGCCAGCAGGTCGGGACTAGCGGGCTCCTACGAGCAGTACTTC. Translated: CASRSGLAGSYEQYF.

The V gene is TRBV7-3, the J gene TRBJ2-1; D is undetermined. The CDR3 runs 16 residues. The V gene's germline CDR1 is SGHTA and CDR2 FQGTGA. V dropped 0 bases and J dropped 1 base, with 10 bases sitting between them. DNA of the CDR3: TGTGCCAGCAGCTTAACGGGCCCCATATCCTACAATGAGCAGTTCTTC. This translates into CASSLTGPISYNEQFF.

The rearrangement uses TRBV2 and TRBJ2-7; 8 bases line up with TRBD1. Trimming at V came to 7 bases and at J to 3 bases, leaving 11 bases not matched to a gene. Germline V lookup: CDR1 SNHLY, CDR2 FYNNEI. The CDR3 length is 15 residues. The CDR3, as DNA: TGTGCCAGCAAACGCGACAGGGGATCTCTCTACGAGCAGTACTTC. This sequence encodes CASKRDRGSLYEQYF.

The chain joins TRBV2 to TRBJ2-1; 8 bases agree with TRBD2. The V gene end was trimmed by 7 bases and the J gene end by 2 bases; junction bases not matched to a gene: 7. The CDR3 is made up of 15 amino acids. The germline gives CDR1 SNHLY, CDR2 FYNNEI. The CDR3 nucleotides read TGTGCCAGCAAGGCTAGCGGGTCCCCCTACAATGAGCAGTTCTTC. It is translated as CASKASGSPYNEQFF.

This clone was recorded a few times. The chain couples TRBV5-6 to TRBJ2-1; D uncertain. Germline V gene sequence: CDR1 SGHDT, CDR2 YYEEEE. This CDR3 contains 14 residues. The V gene lost 4 bases and the J gene lost 7 bases, with 15 bases spanning the gap. CDR3 in DNA: TGTGCCAGCAGCGGTGGAGTTAGGAGAAATGAGCAGTTCTTC. Amino acid sequence: CASSGGVRRNEQFF.

This clone appeared a few times. The chain carries TRBV11-2 and TRBJ2-5; 8 bases align to TRBD2. With V trimmed by 5 bases and J by 5 bases, 4 bases remained unmatched. Germline V lookup: CDR1 SGHAT, CDR2 FQNNGV. This CDR3 is 13 amino acids long. DNA of the CDR3: TGTGCCAGCAGCCCGGGCGGGAGGGAGACCCAGTACTTC. It encodes CASSPGGRETQYF.

This clone was observed once. The chain employs TRBV11-2 and TRBJ2-5; D call uncertain. V lost 3 bases and J 5 bases, leaving 7 bases between the germline ends. The CDR3 covers 12 residues. In germline, CDR1 is SGHAT, CDR2 FQNNGV. The chain's CDR3 is CASSFERETQYF. The CDR3 nucleotides are TGTGCCAGCAGCTTCGAACGGGAGACCCAGTACTTC.

The CDR3 sequence is CATNSGERLQYF. The CDR3 nucleotides read TGTGCCACAAATAGCGGGGAGAGGCTTCAGTACTTC. V usage is TRBV2 and J usage is TRBJ2-7, with TRBD2 matching over 8 bases. The V segment lost 10 bases and the J segment 10 bases; nucleotides outside the gene matches: 12. CDR3 length: 12 amino acids. Germline V gene sequence: CDR1 SNHLY, CDR2 FYNNEI. The whole variable domain, filled in from reference TRBV2 and TRBJ2-7, reads EPEVTQTPSHQVTQMGQEVILRCVPISNHLYFYWYRQILGQKVEFLVSFYNNEISEKSEIFDDQFSVERPDGSNFTLKIRSTKLEDSAMYFCATNSGERLQYFGPGTRLTVT.

The rearrangement links TRBV7-9 to TRBJ2-5; D remains ambiguous. The CDR3 extends over 13 amino acids. The germline CDR1 and CDR2 sequences are SEHNR and FQNEAQ (reference sequence). V was clipped by 0 bases and J by 6 bases, with 8 bases between them. Here the CDR3 reads CASSLAGEQTQYF. Written as DNA, the CDR3 is TGTGCCAGCAGCTTAGCCGGAGAACAGACCCAGTACTTC.

This clone turned up a few times. The CDR3 DNA sequence: TGTGCCAGCAGTCAAGGACTAGGCGTCAATGAGCAGTTCTTC. Protein product: CASSQGLGVNEQFF. The rearrangement uses TRBV2 and TRBJ2-1, with 7 bases identical to TRBD2. There are 14 residues in the CDR3. Germline trimming cut 5 bases from V and 6 bases from J; bases unmatched to any gene: 7. Per germline, CDR1 SNHLY and CDR2 FYNNEI.

This clone occurred a few times. This chain connects TRBV4-2 to TRBJ2-2; possibly TRBD2 for D (7 bases). CDR1 is LGHNA and CDR2 is YNFKEQ in the germline V gene. Trimming left V 2 bases short and J 2 bases short, with 12 bases between. The CDR3 consists of 16 residues. CDR3 region: CASSQLGGPNTGELFF. CDR3 bases: TGTGCCAGCAGCCAACTCGGGGGGCCAAACACCGGGGAGCTGTTTTTT.

This clone was counted a few times. The chain couples TRBV5-1 to TRBJ2-1; 16 bases map to TRBD2. Germline V lookup: CDR1 SGHRS, CDR2 YFSETQ. The ends lost 0 bases at V and 7 bases at J; junction bases unmatched: 7. The CDR3 consists of 18 residues. The CDR3: CASSLDGTSGRALNEQFF. The CDR3 coding sequence is TGCGCCAGCAGCTTGGATGGGACTAGCGGGAGGGCCTTGAATGAGCAGTTCTTC.